This T cell receptor (beta chain) derives from a study of identical twins. This CDR3 contains 14 residues. Germline V CDR1 and CDR2: MNHEY, SMNVEV (reference sequence). Losses at the gene ends were 0 bases for V and 8 bases for J; bases not matched to a gene: 5. TCRdb fed the 5' RACE reads into MiXCR, producing one record per CDR3 protein. The sample comprises approximately 620,000 distinct CDR3 sequences, about 9.4% of which are singletons, and more than 0.75% rests with the top ten. In addition, the sample was reused for a study of yellow fever vaccine responses in identical twins.

Material for sequencing was PBMCs. The TCR comes from a woman younger than 30 in good health. The chain joins TRBV27 to TRBJ1-2; 8 bases align to TRBD1. CDR3 in DNA: TGTGCCAGCAGTTTATCGGGACAGGTTGGGGGCTACACCTTC. Protein sequence: CASSLSGQVGGYTF.